The T cell receptor (beta chain) under discussion was sequenced for a study of T cell clonality in common variable immunodeficiency. Study-level points and caveats: Compared with controls, CVID subjects had fewer shared TCRbeta clones. Reportedly, TCR beta sequences from common variable immunodeficiency showed fewer deletions and N-nucleotide insertions.

Ten or more counts support this clone. Antigen unknown. The read ends 3 residues shy of where the CDR3 ends; the end is completed using the germline J gene. The CDR3 extends over 15 amino acids. V dropped 5 bases and J dropped 0; count of bases not matched to a gene: 7. Germline CDR1 is LNHDA and CDR2 is SQIVND (reference sequence). Profiled with immunoSEQ multiplex PCR; TCRdb holds only in-frame clones, not every one. This sample has roughly 30,000 clones, each found more than once. The source of this sequence is a human donor with common variable immunodeficiency. The chain is built from TRBV19 and TRBJ2-7, with TRBD2 matching 7 bases. Sequences were obtained from peripheral blood mononuclear cells. Incomplete CDR3 DNA: TGTGCCAGTAGTCCCCCTACTAGCGCCTCCTACGAG. Its protein is CASSPPTSASYE. The whole CDR3 protein reads CASSPPTSASYEQYF.